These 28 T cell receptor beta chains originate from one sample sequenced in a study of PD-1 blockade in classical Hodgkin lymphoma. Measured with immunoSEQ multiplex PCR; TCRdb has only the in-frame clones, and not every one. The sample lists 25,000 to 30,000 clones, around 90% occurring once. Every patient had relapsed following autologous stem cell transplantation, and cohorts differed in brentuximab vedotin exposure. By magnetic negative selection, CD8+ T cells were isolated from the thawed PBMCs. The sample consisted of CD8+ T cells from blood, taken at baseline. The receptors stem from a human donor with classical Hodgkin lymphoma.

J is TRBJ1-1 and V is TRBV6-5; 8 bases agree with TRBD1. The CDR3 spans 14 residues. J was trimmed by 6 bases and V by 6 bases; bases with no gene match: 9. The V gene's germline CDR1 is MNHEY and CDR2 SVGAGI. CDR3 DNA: TGTGCCAGCAGCGAAGGACAGGGACTTTCTGAAGCTTTCTTT. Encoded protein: CASSEGQGLSEAFF.

The CDR3 spells CASSEIGGFGEQYF. In DNA form, the CDR3 reads TGTGCCAGCAGCGAAATAGGGGGGTTTGGCGAGCAGTACTTC. V is TRBV7-9 and J is TRBJ2-7; either TRBD1 or TRBD2 may supply D (6 bases each). Trimming removed 5 bases from V and 6 bases from J, with 17 bases in between. The CDR3 contains 14 residues. Germline CDR1 and CDR2: SEHNR and FQNEAQ (reference sequence).

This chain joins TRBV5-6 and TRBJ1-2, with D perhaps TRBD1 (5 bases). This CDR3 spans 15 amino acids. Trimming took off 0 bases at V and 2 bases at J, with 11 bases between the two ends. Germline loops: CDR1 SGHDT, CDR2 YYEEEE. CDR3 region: CASSLAAGPNYGYTF. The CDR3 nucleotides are TGTGCCAGCAGCTTGGCGGCAGGGCCAAACTATGGCTACACCTTC.

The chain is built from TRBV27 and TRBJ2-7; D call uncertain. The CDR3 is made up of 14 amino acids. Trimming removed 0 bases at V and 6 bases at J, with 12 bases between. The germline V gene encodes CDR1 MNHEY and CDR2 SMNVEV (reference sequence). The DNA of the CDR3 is TGTGCCAGCAGTTTATCTCTATATGGCTCCGAGCAGTACTTC. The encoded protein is CASSLSLYGSEQYF.

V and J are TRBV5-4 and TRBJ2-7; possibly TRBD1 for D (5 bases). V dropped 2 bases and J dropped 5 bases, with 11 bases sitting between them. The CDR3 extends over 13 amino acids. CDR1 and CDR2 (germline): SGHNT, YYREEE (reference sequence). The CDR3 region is CASSFQGVHEQYF. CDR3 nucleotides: TGTGCCAGCAGCTTTCAAGGGGTCCACGAGCAGTACTTC. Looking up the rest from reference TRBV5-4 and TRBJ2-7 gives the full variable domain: ETGVTQSPTHLIKTRGQQVTLRCSSQSGHNTVSWYQQALGQGPQFIFQYYREEENGRGNFPPRFSGLQFPNYSSELNVNALELDDSALYLCASSFQGVHEQYFGPGTRLTVT.

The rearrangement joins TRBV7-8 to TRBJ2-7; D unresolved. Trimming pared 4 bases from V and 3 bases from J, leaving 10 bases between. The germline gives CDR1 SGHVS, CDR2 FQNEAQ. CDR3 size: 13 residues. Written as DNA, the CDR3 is TGTGCCAGCAGCTATGGCCGCATCTACGAGCAGTACTTC. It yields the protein CASSYGRIYEQYF. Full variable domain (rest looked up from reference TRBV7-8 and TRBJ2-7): GAGVSQSPRYKVAKRGQDVALRCDPISGHVSLFWYQQALGQGPEFLTYFQNEAQLDKSGLPSDRFFAERPEGSVSTLKIQRTQQEDSAVYLCASSYGRIYEQYFGPGTRLTVT.

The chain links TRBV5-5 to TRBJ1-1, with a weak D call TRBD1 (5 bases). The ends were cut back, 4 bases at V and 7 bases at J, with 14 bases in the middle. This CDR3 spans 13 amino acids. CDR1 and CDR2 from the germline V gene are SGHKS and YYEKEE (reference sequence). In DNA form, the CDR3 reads TGTGCCAGCAGCATCGCGGGTGGGGGTGAAGCTTTCTTT. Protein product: CASSIAGGGEAFF.

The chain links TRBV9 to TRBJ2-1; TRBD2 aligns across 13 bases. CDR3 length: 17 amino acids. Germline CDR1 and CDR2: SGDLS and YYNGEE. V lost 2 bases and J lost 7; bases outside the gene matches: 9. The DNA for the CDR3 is TGTGCCAGCAGCGTCAACCGGAGGACTAGCGGGAGTAATGAGCAGTTCTTC. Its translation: CASSVNRRTSGSNEQFF.

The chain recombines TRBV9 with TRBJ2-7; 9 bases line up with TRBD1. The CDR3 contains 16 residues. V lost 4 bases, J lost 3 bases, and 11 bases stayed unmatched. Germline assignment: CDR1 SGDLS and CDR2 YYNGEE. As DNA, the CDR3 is TGTGCCAGCAGCCCCCGCCGGACAGGGGACTTCTACGAGCAGTACTTC. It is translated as CASSPRRTGDFYEQYF. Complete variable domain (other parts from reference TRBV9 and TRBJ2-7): DSGVTQTPKHLITATGQRVTLRCSPRSGDLSVYWYQQSLDQGLQFLIQYYNGEERAKGNILERFSAQQFPDLHSELNLSSLELGDSALYFCASSPRRTGDFYEQYFGPGTRLTVT.

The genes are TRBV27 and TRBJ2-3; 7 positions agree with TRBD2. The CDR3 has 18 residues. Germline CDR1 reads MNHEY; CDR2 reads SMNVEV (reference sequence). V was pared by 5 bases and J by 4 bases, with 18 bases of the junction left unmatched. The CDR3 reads CASSPSLSPAGVPDTQYF. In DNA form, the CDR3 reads TGTGCCAGCAGTCCGTCCCTTTCCCCTGCGGGAGTCCCAGATACGCAGTATTTT.

CDR3 protein: CASSLHRQGAHEQYF. The CDR3 DNA follows: TGTGCCAGCAGCCTCCATAGGCAGGGGGCCCACGAGCAGTACTTC. This chain links TRBV6-5 with TRBJ2-7; 8 positions match TRBD1. The CDR3 is 15 residues long. The V gene's germline CDR1 is MNHEY and CDR2 SVGAGI. V lost 6 bases to trimming and J lost 5 bases; unmatched junction nucleotides: 12.

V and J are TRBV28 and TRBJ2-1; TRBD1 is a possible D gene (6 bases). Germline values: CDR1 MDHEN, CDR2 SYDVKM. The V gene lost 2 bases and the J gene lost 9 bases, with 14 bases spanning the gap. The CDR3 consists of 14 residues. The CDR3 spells CASSLIAQGGEQFF. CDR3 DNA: TGTGCCAGCAGTTTAATCGCACAGGGTGGTGAGCAGTTCTTC.

The CDR3 DNA sequence: TGTGCCTGGAGTGTAGCCGGGGTAGGCTACGAGCAGTACTTC. Translating it yields CAWSVAGVGYEQYF. This chain connects TRBV30 to TRBJ2-7; perhaps TRBD2 as D (5 bases). CDR3 length: 14 amino acids. V was trimmed by 0 bases and J by 3 bases, leaving 12 bases between them. Germline loops: CDR1 GTSNPN, CDR2 SVGIG (reference sequence).

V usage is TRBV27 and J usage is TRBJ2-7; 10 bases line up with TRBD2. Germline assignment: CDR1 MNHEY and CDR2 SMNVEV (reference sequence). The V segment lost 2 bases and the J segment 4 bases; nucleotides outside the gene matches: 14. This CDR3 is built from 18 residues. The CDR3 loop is CASSLQTAEREGRYEQYF. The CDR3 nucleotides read TGTGCCAGCAGTTTACAGACGGCGGAGCGGGAGGGAAGGTACGAGCAGTACTTC.

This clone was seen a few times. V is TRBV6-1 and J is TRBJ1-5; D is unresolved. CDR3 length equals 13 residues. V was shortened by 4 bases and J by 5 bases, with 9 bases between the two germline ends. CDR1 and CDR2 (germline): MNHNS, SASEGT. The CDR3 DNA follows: TGTGCCAGCAGTGGCACAGAGTATCAGCCCCAGCATTTT. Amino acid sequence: CASSGTEYQPQHF.

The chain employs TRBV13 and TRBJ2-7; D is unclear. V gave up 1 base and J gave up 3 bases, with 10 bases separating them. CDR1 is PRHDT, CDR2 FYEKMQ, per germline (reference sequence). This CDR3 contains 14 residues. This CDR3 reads CASSLELSGYEQYF. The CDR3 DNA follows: TGTGCCAGCAGCTTAGAACTTTCGGGCTACGAGCAGTACTTC.

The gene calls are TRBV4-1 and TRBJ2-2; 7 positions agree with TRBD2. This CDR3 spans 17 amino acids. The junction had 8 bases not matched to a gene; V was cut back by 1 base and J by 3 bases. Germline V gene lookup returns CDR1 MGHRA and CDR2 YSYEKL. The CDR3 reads CASSQAISGAYTGELFF. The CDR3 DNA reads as TGCGCCAGCAGCCAAGCGATCAGCGGGGCCTACACCGGGGAGCTGTTTTTT.

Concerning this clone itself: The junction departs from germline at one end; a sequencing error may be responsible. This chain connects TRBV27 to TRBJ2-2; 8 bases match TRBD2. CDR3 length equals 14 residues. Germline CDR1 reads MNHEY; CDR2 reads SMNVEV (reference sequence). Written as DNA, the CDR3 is TGCGCCAGCAGACCGGGACTAGAATTGAGGGAGCTGTTTTTT. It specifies CASRPGLELRELFF.

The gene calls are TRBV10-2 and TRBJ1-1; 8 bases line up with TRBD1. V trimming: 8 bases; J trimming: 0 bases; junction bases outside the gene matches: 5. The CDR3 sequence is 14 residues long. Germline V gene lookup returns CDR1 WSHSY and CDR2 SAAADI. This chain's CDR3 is CASGTGRMNTEAFF. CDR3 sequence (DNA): TGCGCCAGCGGGACAGGCCGCATGAACACTGAAGCTTTCTTT.

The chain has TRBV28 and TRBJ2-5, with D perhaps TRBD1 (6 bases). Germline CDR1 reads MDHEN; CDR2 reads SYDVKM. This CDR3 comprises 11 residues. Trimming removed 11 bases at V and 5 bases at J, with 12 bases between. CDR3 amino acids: CAVRGFETQYF. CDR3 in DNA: TGTGCCGTCAGGGGATTCGAGACCCAGTACTTC. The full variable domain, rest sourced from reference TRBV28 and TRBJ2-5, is DVKVTQSSRYLVKRTGEKVFLECVQDMDHENMFWYRQDPGLGLRLIYFSYDVKMKEKGDIPEGYSVSREKKERFSLILESASTNQTSMYLCAVRGFETQYFGPGTRLLVL.

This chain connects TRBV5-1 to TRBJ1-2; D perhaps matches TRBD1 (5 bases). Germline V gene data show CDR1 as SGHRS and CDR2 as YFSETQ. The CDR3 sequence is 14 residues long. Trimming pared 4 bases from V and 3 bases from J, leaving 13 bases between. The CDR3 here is CASSPPGKDYGYTF. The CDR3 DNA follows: TGCGCCAGCAGCCCCCCAGGGAAAGACTATGGCTACACCTTC.

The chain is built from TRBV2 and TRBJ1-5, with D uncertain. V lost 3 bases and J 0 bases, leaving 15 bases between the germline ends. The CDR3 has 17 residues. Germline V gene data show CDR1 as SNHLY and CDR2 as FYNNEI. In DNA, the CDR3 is TGTGCCAGCAGTGATTTTAAGGCAGAATATAGCAATCAGCCCCAGCATTTT. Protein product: CASSDFKAEYSNQPQHF.

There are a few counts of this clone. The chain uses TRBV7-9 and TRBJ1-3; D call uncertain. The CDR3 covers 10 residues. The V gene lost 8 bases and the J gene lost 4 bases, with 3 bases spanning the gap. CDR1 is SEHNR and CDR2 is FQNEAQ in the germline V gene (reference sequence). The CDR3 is CASEGNTIYF. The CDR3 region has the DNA TGTGCCAGCGAGGGAAACACCATATATTTT.

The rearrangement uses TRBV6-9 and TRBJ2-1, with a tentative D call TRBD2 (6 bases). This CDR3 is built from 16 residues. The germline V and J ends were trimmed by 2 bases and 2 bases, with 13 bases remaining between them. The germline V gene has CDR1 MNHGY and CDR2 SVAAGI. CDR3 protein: CASSYGTGATYNEQFF. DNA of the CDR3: TGTGCCAGCAGTTATGGTACGGGAGCGACCTACAATGAGCAGTTCTTC.

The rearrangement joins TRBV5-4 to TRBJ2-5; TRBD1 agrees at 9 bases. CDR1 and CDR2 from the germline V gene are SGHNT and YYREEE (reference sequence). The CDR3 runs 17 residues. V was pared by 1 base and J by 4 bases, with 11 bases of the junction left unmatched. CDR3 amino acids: CASSLRSQGARGETQYF. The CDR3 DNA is TGTGCCAGCAGCTTGAGATCACAGGGGGCTAGAGGAGAGACCCAGTACTTC.

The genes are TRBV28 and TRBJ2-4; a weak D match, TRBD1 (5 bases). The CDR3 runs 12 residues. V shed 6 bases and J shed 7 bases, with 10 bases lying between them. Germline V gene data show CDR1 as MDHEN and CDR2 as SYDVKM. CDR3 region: CASRQGWNIQYF. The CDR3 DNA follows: TGTGCCAGCAGGCAGGGATGGAACATTCAGTACTTC.

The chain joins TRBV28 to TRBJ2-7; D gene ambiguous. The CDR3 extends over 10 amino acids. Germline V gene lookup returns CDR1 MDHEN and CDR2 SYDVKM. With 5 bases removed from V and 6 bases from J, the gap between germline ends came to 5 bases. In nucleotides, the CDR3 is TGTGCCAGCAGTAACGTCGAGCAGTACTTC. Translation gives CASSNVEQYF.

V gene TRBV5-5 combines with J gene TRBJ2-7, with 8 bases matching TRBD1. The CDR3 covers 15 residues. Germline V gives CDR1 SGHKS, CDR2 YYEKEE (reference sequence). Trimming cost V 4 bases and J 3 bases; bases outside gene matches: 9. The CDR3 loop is CASSRDRLDIYEQYF. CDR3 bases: TGTGCCAGCAGCCGGGACAGGTTAGACATCTACGAGCAGTACTTC.